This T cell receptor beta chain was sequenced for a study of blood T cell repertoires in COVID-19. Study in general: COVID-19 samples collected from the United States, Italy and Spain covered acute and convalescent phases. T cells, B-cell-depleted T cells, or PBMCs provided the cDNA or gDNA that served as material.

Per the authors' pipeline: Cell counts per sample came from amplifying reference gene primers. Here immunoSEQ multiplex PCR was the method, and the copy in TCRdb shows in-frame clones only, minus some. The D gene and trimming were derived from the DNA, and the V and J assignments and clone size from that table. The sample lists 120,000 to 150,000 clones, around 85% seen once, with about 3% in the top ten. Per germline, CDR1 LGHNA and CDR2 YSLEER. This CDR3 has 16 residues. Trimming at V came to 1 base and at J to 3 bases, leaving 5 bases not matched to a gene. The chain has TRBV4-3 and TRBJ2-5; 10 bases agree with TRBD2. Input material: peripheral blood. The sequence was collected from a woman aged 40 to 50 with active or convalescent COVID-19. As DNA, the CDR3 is TGCGCCAGCAGCCAAGGAGCGGGACTAGCGAAAGAGACCCAGTACTTC. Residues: CASSQGAGLAKETQYF.